The 25 T cell receptor beta chains in this list originate from one sample, sequenced in a study of blood T cell repertoires in COVID-19. The method was immunoSEQ multiplex PCR; TCRdb's version includes in-frame clones alone and lacks a portion of them. The sample has roughly 310,000 clones, roughly 90% seen once; the top ten hold 2% to 3%. What was sequenced was PBMCs or T cells enriched from blood (not recorded which). These receptors were taken from a man in his 60s who had recovered from COVID-19.

V gene TRBV6-5 combines with J gene TRBJ1-2, with 9 positions matching TRBD1. CDR1 is MNHEY, CDR2 SVGAGI, per germline. The length of the CDR3 is 15 residues. The ends lost 2 bases at V and 6 bases at J; junction bases unmatched: 7. The DNA of the CDR3 is TGTGCCAGCAGTTACGACGGGACAGGGTTGGATGGCTACACCTTC. As protein: CASSYDGTGLDGYTF.

V usage is TRBV21-1 and J usage is TRBJ2-3; the table calls TRBD2, which could not be checked here. TRBV21-1 constitutes a pseudogene. This CDR3 spans 19 amino acids. The CDR3 region has the DNA TGTGCCAGCAGCAAAGTTCCACGGGGGGGCGGGGCACACACAGATACGCAGTATTTT. Protein sequence: CASSKVPRGGGAHTDTQYF.

This clone showed up just a few times. This rearrangement joins TRBV6-6 to TRBJ1-2, with D possibly matching TRBD1 (5 bases). Germline-derived CDR1 and CDR2 are MNHNY and SVGAGI (reference sequence). The CDR3 is 14 amino acids. The V end was cut by 0 bases, the J end by 2 bases, with 7 bases between. The CDR3 is CASSYSKGNYGYTF. The CDR3 DNA sequence: TGTGCCAGCAGTTACTCGAAGGGGAACTATGGCTACACCTTC.

This chain links TRBV5-4 with TRBJ2-1, with D unresolved. This CDR3 is built from 16 residues. V shed 4 bases and J shed 4 bases, with 18 bases lying between them. The germline V gene encodes CDR1 SGHNT and CDR2 YYREEE (reference sequence). The CDR3 DNA is TGTGCCAGCAGCGCCTTTCGCGGAGTCACTTACAATGAGCAGTTCTTC. Its translation: CASSAFRGVTYNEQFF. Full variable domain (remainder filled in from reference TRBV5-4 and TRBJ2-1): ETGVTQSPTHLIKTRGQQVTLRCSSQSGHNTVSWYQQALGQGPQFIFQYYREEENGRGNFPPRFSGLQFPNYSSELNVNALELDDSALYLCASSAFRGVTYNEQFFGPGTRLTVL.

V usage is TRBV5-4 and J usage is TRBJ2-5, with 10 bases fitting TRBD2. The CDR3 is 15 amino acids. With 4 bases clipped from V and 4 bases from J, the junction kept 7 bases outside the gene matches. Germline V gives CDR1 SGHNT, CDR2 YYREEE (reference sequence). The CDR3 here is CASSRASGSTETQYF. In DNA form, the CDR3 reads TGTGCCAGCAGCAGAGCTAGCGGGAGCACAGAGACCCAGTACTTC. The full variable domain, in which reference TRBV5-4 and TRBJ2-5 provide the parts outside the CDR3, is ETGVTQSPTHLIKTRGQQVTLRCSSQSGHNTVSWYQQALGQGPQFIFQYYREEENGRGNFPPRFSGLQFPNYSSELNVNALELDDSALYLCASSRASGSTETQYFGPGTRLLVL.

The chain uses TRBV7-3 and TRBJ2-5; D is ambiguous. Trimming stripped 1 base from V and 4 bases from J, with 7 bases between. The CDR3 is made up of 13 amino acids. Germline V lookup: CDR1 SGHTA, CDR2 FQGTGA. In DNA, the CDR3 is TGTGCCAGCAGCTTAAATAACAGAGAGACCCAGTACTTC. Its protein is CASSLNNRETQYF. Together with reference TRBV7-3 and TRBJ2-5, the CDR3 gives the full variable domain: GAGVSQTPSNKVTEKGKYVELRCDPISGHTALYWYRQSLGQGPEFLIYFQGTGAADDSGLPNDRFFAVRPEGSVSTLKIQRTERGDSAVYLCASSLNNRETQYFGPGTRLLVL.

This sequence joins TRBV5-4 and TRBJ2-7; 10 bases agree with TRBD1. After removal of 4 bases from V and 5 bases from J, the junction contained 15 bases not matched to a gene. CDR3 length equals 17 residues. The germline gives CDR1 SGHNT, CDR2 YYREEE (reference sequence). The CDR3 coding sequence is TGTGCCAGCAGCCCAGTTCCCCCGGGACAGGGGATCGACGAGCAGTACTTC. It encodes CASSPVPPGQGIDEQYF.

V is TRBV9 and J is TRBJ1-1; D possibly corresponds to TRBD1 (6 bases). Trimming removed 2 bases from V and 3 bases from J, with 8 bases in between. Germline-derived CDR1 and CDR2 are SGDLS and YYNGEE. This CDR3 region has 13 residues. Here the CDR3 reads CASSVGQYTEAFF. CDR3 DNA sequence: TGTGCCAGCAGCGTGGGACAATACACTGAAGCTTTCTTT.

This chain uses TRBV5-1 with TRBJ1-5; the D is unclear. CDR3 length equals 13 residues. With 1 base removed from V and 0 bases from J, the gap between germline ends came to 2 bases. Germline V gives CDR1 SGHRS, CDR2 YFSETQ. The CDR3, as DNA: TGCGCCAGCAGCTTGCTTAGCAATCAGCCCCAGCATTTT. Amino acid sequence: CASSLLSNQPQHF.

The J gene is TRBJ2-3, the V gene TRBV7-8; the match to TRBD2 covers 12 bases. V lost 6 bases and J lost 3; bases outside the gene matches: 7. This CDR3 is 16 amino acids long. The germline V gene has CDR1 SGHVS and CDR2 FQNEAQ. The CDR3 coding sequence is TGTGCCAGCAGGGTGTCTAGCGGGAGGGCGACAGATACGCAGTATTTT. Encoded protein: CASRVSSGRATDTQYF.

Here the CDR3 DNA reads TGTGCCAGCAGCTCTTACCCGACTAGTAGGGCTCGGGAGGAGATCGAGCAGTACTTC. The encoded protein is CASSSYPTSRAREEIEQYF. The rearrangement links TRBV7-3 to TRBJ2-7; 7 positions match TRBD2. Germline V gene sequence: CDR1 SGHTA, CDR2 FQGTGA. The CDR3 covers 19 residues. Trimming at V came to 4 bases and at J to 6 bases, leaving 24 bases not matched to a gene.

The chain uses TRBV5-4 and TRBJ1-2, with a tentative D call TRBD1 (5 bases). CDR1 SGHNT and CDR2 YYREEE come from the germline V gene (reference sequence). V was shortened by 0 bases and J by 8 bases, with 11 bases between the two germline ends. CDR3 length: 13 residues. CDR3 amino acids: CASSLVPGGGYTF. For the CDR3, the DNA is TGTGCCAGCAGCTTGGTTCCCGGGGGGGGCTACACCTTC.

The chain recombines TRBV3-1 (or the pseudogene TRBV3-2) with TRBJ2-2; 8 positions agree with TRBD1. The CDR3 is 17 residues long. CDR1 is LGHDT and CDR2 is YNNKEL in the germline V gene (reference sequence). Trimming took 4 bases from V and 1 from J; bases not matched to a gene: 8. CDR3 in DNA: TGTGCCAGCAGCCTCAGACAGGGGAATTGGAACACCGGGGAGCTGTTTTTT. Protein product: CASSLRQGNWNTGELFF.

This clone was seen only once. The chain carries TRBV5-1 and TRBJ2-5, with 9 nucleotides matching TRBD1. Looked up from germline, CDR1 is SGHRS and CDR2 is YFSETQ. V was clipped by 3 bases and J by 4 bases; unmatched bases: 7. The CDR3 length is 15 residues. Here the CDR3 DNA reads TGCGCCAGCAGCTGGAATTCGGACAGGGGAGAGACCCAGTACTTC. Translation: CASSWNSDRGETQYF.

The V call is TRBV3-1 (or the pseudogene TRBV3-2), the J call TRBJ2-1, with 7 bases lining up with TRBD2. The CDR3 spans 15 residues. V lost 3 bases to trimming and J lost 3 bases; unmatched junction nucleotides: 5. The germline CDR1 and CDR2 sequences are LGHDT and YNNKEL (reference sequence). CDR3 coding DNA: TGTGCCAGCAGCCAGGGGGGGGGACTCTACAATGAGCAGTTCTTC. It yields the protein CASSQGGGLYNEQFF.

The V gene is TRBV7-9, the J gene TRBJ1-3, with D perhaps matching TRBD1 (6 bases). V was cut by 5 bases and J by 0 bases, with 11 bases left in between. This CDR3 has 15 amino acids. Germline loops: CDR1 SEHNR, CDR2 FQNEAQ (reference sequence). The CDR3 bases are TGTGCCAGCAGCCCCCAGGGGAACTCTGGAAACACCATATATTTT. Its protein is CASSPQGNSGNTIYF.

CDR3 in amino acids: CASRGSGNYGYTF. The CDR3 DNA follows: TGCGCCAGCAGGGGTTCAGGGAACTATGGCTACACCTTC. This chain uses TRBV10-2 with TRBJ1-2, with D perhaps matching TRBD1 (5 bases). Deletions cut 6 bases from V and 2 bases from J, with 10 bases between. CDR1 WSHSY and CDR2 SAAADI come from the germline V gene. The CDR3 runs 13 residues.

The chain carries TRBV23-1 and TRBJ2-2; TRBD1 matches 7 bases. TRBV23-1 counts as an open reading frame of uncertain function. This CDR3 is built from 18 residues. V shed 4 bases, J shed 3 bases, and the junction held 14 bases outside the gene matches. The CDR3: CASSLGQGVGFYTGELFF. For the CDR3, the DNA is TGCGCCAGCAGTCTCGGGCAGGGGGTTGGGTTTTACACCGGGGAGCTGTTTTTT.

The CDR3 DNA is TGTGCCAGTAGTATAGGACAGAGTTCAGATACGCAGTATTTT. Translated, it gives CASSIGQSSDTQYF. The chain uses TRBV19 and TRBJ2-3; TRBD1 is a possible D gene (5 bases). Between the trimmed V and J ends, which lost 1 base and 4 bases, there was a span of 9 bases. Germline V lookup: CDR1 LNHDA, CDR2 SQIVND (reference sequence). The length of the CDR3 is 14 residues.

V gene TRBV6-5 combines with J gene TRBJ1-5; D remains ambiguous. With 7 bases removed from V and 0 bases from J, the gap between germline ends came to 7 bases. The CDR3 runs 13 residues. CDR1 MNHEY and CDR2 SVGAGI come from the germline V gene. The CDR3 bases are TGTGCCAGCACGGGGTATAGCAATCAGCCCCAGCATTTT. Translating it yields CASTGYSNQPQHF.

This clone is a singleton in its sample. This sequence joins TRBV6-2 or TRBV6-3 and TRBJ2-6; 8 bases map to TRBD1. The germline V gene has CDR1 MNHEY and CDR2 SVGEGT. J was trimmed by 0 bases and V by 1 base; bases with no gene match: 11. The CDR3 has 20 amino acids. CDR3 sequence: CASSYYGQGIFNSGANVLTF. CDR3 sequence (DNA): TGTGCCAGCAGTTACTATGGACAGGGCATCTTCAACTCTGGGGCCAACGTCCTGACTTTC.

The rearrangement uses TRBV10-3 and TRBJ1-1; 10 bases match TRBD1. Trimming cost V 8 bases and J 7 bases; bases outside gene matches: 7. This CDR3 has 13 residues. Germline CDR1 and CDR2: ENHRY and SYGVKD. The CDR3 is CAIRAGTGDEAFF. As DNA, the CDR3 is TGTGCCATCCGAGCCGGGACAGGGGATGAAGCTTTCTTT.

The rearrangement joins TRBV7-2 to TRBJ2-3, with 13 nucleotides matching TRBD2. CDR1 is SGHTA and CDR2 is FQGNSA in the germline V gene. Losses at the gene ends were 5 bases for V and 1 base for J; bases not matched to a gene: 6. This CDR3 contains 17 residues. The CDR3 nucleotides are TGTGCCAGCAGCCCGTCCGGACTAGCGGGAGGCACAGATACGCAGTATTTT. It encodes CASSPSGLAGGTDTQYF.

This chain links TRBV19 with TRBJ1-4; possible D gene TRBD1, 5 bases. V lost 4 bases and J lost 3, with 21 bases in between. Looked up from germline, CDR1 is LNHDA and CDR2 is SQIVND (reference sequence). The CDR3 is 18 amino acids. The DNA for the CDR3 is TGTGCCAGTAGTAATCCCAGACAGTCGGACATAGCTAATGAAAAACTGTTTTTT. Its protein product is CASSNPRQSDIANEKLFF.

The chain combines TRBV18 with TRBJ2-7; 9 nucleotides line up with TRBD1. The germline V gene has CDR1 KGHSH and CDR2 LQKENI. The junction had 11 bases not matched to a gene; V was cut back by 6 bases and J by 5 bases. The CDR3 runs to 15 residues. Here the CDR3 DNA reads TGTGCCAGCTCGTACCAACCGGGACAGGGTGACGAGCAGTACTTC. Residues: CASSYQPGQGDEQYF.